These 30 T cell receptor beta chains share one sample of origin, sequenced in a study of blood T cell repertoires in COVID-19 (dated by TCRdb to the early 2020s). The method behind the library was the immunoSEQ multiplex PCR assay. TCRdb retrieved this table from immuneACCESS and kept in-frame rearrangements only. Not all clones are present; in checked studies, unresolved V genes account for under half, and no reason is known for the remainder. The sample yields roughly 300,000 clones; approximately 84% were counted once. The ten most abundant clones make up approximately 4.1% of the sample. The sample comprised PBMCs or T cells enriched from blood (not recorded which). These receptors all come from a man aged 30 to 45 who had recovered from COVID-19.

The chain links TRBV11-3 to TRBJ2-7, with 15 bases matching TRBD2. Germline V gene data show CDR1 as SGHNT and CDR2 as YENEEA. Germline trimming cut 5 bases from V and 3 bases from J; bases unmatched to any gene: 8. This CDR3 has 17 amino acids. In DNA form, the CDR3 reads TGTGCCAGCAGCCTCCGGACTAGCGGGAGGGCTAGCTACGAGCAGTACTTC. This codes for CASSLRTSGRASYEQYF. Full variable domain (remainder filled in from reference TRBV11-3 and TRBJ2-7): EAGVVQSPRYKIIEKKQPVAFWCNPISGHNTLYWYLQNLGQGPELLIRYENEEAVDDSQLPKDRFSAERLKGVDSTLKIQPAELGDSAVYLCASSLRTSGRASYEQYFGPGTRLTVT.

The CDR3 loop is CRGTGGTEAFF. The CDR3 DNA reads TGCAGGGGGACAGGGGGCACTGAAGCTTTCTTT. This sequence joins TRBV20-1 and TRBJ1-1; 11 bases line up with TRBD1. Germline loops: CDR1 DFQATT, CDR2 SNEGSKA (reference sequence). The CDR3 spans 11 residues.

This sequence joins TRBV7-8 and TRBJ2-2; D gene unclear. Germline V gene lookup returns CDR1 SGHVS and CDR2 FQNEAQ. V was shortened by 5 bases and J by 6 bases, with 7 bases between the two germline ends. The CDR3 extends over 12 amino acids. This chain's CDR3 is CASSHTAGELFF. In nucleotides, the CDR3 is TGTGCCAGCAGCCACACAGCCGGGGAGCTGTTTTTT.

The chain uses TRBV7-9 and TRBJ2-7, with TRBD1 matching 12 bases. V was clipped by 5 bases and J by 2 bases; unmatched bases: 4. This CDR3 region has 15 residues. CDR1 is SEHNR, CDR2 FQNEAQ, per germline (reference sequence). Here the CDR3 DNA reads TGTGCCAGCAGCCAGGGGACAGGGGGCACCTACGAGCAGTACTTC. Amino acids: CASSQGTGGTYEQYF. Variable domain in full (rest from reference TRBV7-9 and TRBJ2-7): DTGVSQNPRHKITKRGQNVTFRCDPISEHNRLYWYRQTLGQGPEFLTYFQNEAQLEKSRLLSDRFSAERPKGSFSTLEIQRTEQGDSAMYLCASSQGTGGTYEQYFGPGTRLTVT.

This chain links TRBV4-1 with TRBJ2-2, with TRBD1 matching over 10 bases. Germline CDR1 MGHRA, CDR2 YSYEKL. The V segment lost 2 bases and the J segment 5 bases; nucleotides outside the gene matches: 5. The CDR3 contains 16 residues. The CDR3 DNA reads as TGCGCCAGCAGCCAATCGGGACAGGGGCATACCGGGGAGCTGTTTTTT. It encodes CASSQSGQGHTGELFF.

This clone was picked up one time. The J gene is TRBJ1-1, the V gene TRBV6-1; tentative D call: TRBD1 (5 bases). Germline V CDR1 and CDR2: MNHNS, SASEGT. V lost 3 bases, J lost 3 bases, and 11 bases lay in between. This CDR3 spans 14 amino acids. Here the CDR3 DNA reads TGTGCCAGCAGTGACAGTTGGGGGGACACTGAAGCTTTCTTT. It translates to CASSDSWGDTEAFF.

The V and J genes are TRBV28 and TRBJ2-7, with TRBD2 as a possible D gene (6 bases). The ends were cut back, 3 bases at V and 6 bases at J, with 9 bases in the middle. Germline values: CDR1 MDHEN, CDR2 SYDVKM. This CDR3 contains 12 residues. CDR3 coding DNA: TGTGCCAGCAGTTTGGGGGGTAGCGAGCAGTACTTC. Its translation is CASSLGGSEQYF. The complete variable domain, with remaining parts taken from reference TRBV28 and TRBJ2-7, reads DVKVTQSSRYLVKRTGEKVFLECVQDMDHENMFWYRQDPGLGLRLIYFSYDVKMKEKGDIPEGYSVSREKKERFSLILESASTNQTSMYLCASSLGGSEQYFGPGTRLTVT.

The gene calls are TRBV6-1 and TRBJ1-2; D perhaps matches TRBD1 (5 bases). Looked up from germline, CDR1 is MNHNS and CDR2 is SASEGT. The CDR3 extends over 16 amino acids. Trimming pared 2 bases from V and 4 bases from J, leaving 17 bases between. The CDR3 spells CASSERGRADLYGYTF. The CDR3 coding sequence is TGTGCCAGCAGTGAAAGGGGCAGGGCCGACCTCTATGGCTACACCTTC.

The chain couples TRBV18 to TRBJ1-4, with D maybe TRBD1 (5 bases). Germline CDR1 reads KGHSH; CDR2 reads LQKENI. This CDR3 region has 15 residues. Trimming cost V 3 bases and J 0 bases, with 8 bases left between them. CDR3 residues: CASSPDRSTNEKLFF. The CDR3 DNA sequence: TGTGCCAGCTCACCCGACAGATCAACTAATGAAAAACTGTTTTTT.

The chain recombines TRBV15 with TRBJ2-5; D not certain. The CDR3 contains 12 residues. Trimming shortened V by 3 bases and J by 5 bases, and 7 bases separated the two germline ends. In germline, CDR1 is LNHNV, CDR2 YYDKDF (reference sequence). The CDR3 DNA sequence: TGTGCCACCAGCAGGTCTCGGGAGACCCAGTACTTC. The encoded protein is CATSRSRETQYF.

V is TRBV5-6 and J is TRBJ2-1; TRBD2 agrees at 11 bases. V was clipped by 0 bases and J by 2 bases; unmatched bases: 7. CDR1 SGHDT and CDR2 YYEEEE come from the germline V gene. The CDR3 has 18 residues. CDR3 in DNA: TGTGCCAGCAGCTTGGTCCCCTTAGCGGGGGGGACCTACAATGAGCAGTTCTTC. The encoded protein is CASSLVPLAGGTYNEQFF.

The rearrangement uses TRBV28 and TRBJ2-6, with D possibly matching TRBD1 (7 bases). The CDR3 totals 16 residues. With 4 bases removed from V and 2 bases from J, the gap between germline ends came to 12 bases. The germline V gene has CDR1 MDHEN and CDR2 SYDVKM. The CDR3 loop is CASSSTRGAGANVLTF. The CDR3 nucleotides read TGTGCCAGCAGTTCGACCAGGGGGGCTGGGGCCAACGTCCTGACTTTC.

This sequence joins TRBV6-4 and TRBJ1-2, with 9 bases identical to TRBD1. The CDR3 contains 16 residues. Trimming cost V 3 bases and J 6 bases; bases outside gene matches: 11. In germline, CDR1 is MRHNA, CDR2 SNTAGT. The CDR3 is CASSEVIGTGFNGYTF. In nucleotides, the CDR3 is TGTGCCAGCAGTGAAGTTATTGGGACAGGGTTTAATGGCTACACCTTC.

On this clone itself: At one end, the junction sequence differs from germline, possibly due to a read error. The chain joins TRBV5-1 to TRBJ1-1; weak D call: TRBD1 (6 bases). CDR1 is SGHRS, CDR2 YFSETQ, per germline. This CDR3 comprises 13 residues. The CDR3 protein is CASSQTGNPEAFF. The CDR3 DNA follows: TGCGCCAGCAGCCAAACAGGGAACCCTGAAGCTTTCTTT.

The chain joins TRBV6-1 to TRBJ1-3, with D hard to call. The CDR3 spans 16 residues. The germline V gene has CDR1 MNHNS and CDR2 SASEGT. The ends were cut back, 3 bases at V and 8 bases at J, with 20 bases in the middle. The CDR3 protein is CASSEATTQNFYTIYF. CDR3 DNA: TGTGCCAGCAGTGAGGCTACAACACAGAATTTTTACACCATATATTTT.

As concerns this clone: This may stem from a read error, because a much larger clone lies one nucleotide away. The gene calls are TRBV12-3 or TRBV12-4 and TRBJ1-6; the D gene is possibly TRBD1 (5 bases). The CDR3 consists of 13 residues. Trimming removed 2 bases at V and 6 bases at J, with 5 bases between. CDR3 DNA sequence: TGTGCCAGCAGTTTACAGGGTAATTCACCCCTCCACTTT. Translating it yields CASSLQGNSPLHF.

The chain combines TRBV2 with TRBJ1-2; the D gene is possibly TRBD1 (5 bases). The V end was cut by 5 bases, the J end by 0 bases, with 13 bases between. The CDR3 extends over 15 amino acids. CDR1 and CDR2 from the germline V gene are SNHLY and FYNNEI. The DNA of the CDR3 is TGTGCCAGCAGTCGCAGGGCGACCACTAACTATGGCTACACCTTC. This sequence encodes CASSRRATTNYGYTF.

The gene calls are TRBV4-2 and TRBJ2-5; 7 nucleotides line up with TRBD1. Germline CDR1 and CDR2: LGHNA and YNFKEQ. Trimming at V came to 1 base and at J to 4 bases, leaving 15 bases not matched to a gene. The CDR3 has 18 amino acids. CDR3 amino acids: CASSQGLRQGISRETQYF. The CDR3 DNA follows: TGTGCCAGCAGCCAAGGACTCCGACAGGGTATAAGCAGAGAGACCCAGTACTTC.

The J gene is TRBJ1-4, the V gene TRBV3-1 (or the pseudogene TRBV3-2), with 8 bases lining up with TRBD1. Germline CDR1 LGHDT, CDR2 YNNKEL (reference sequence). V gave up 4 bases and J gave up 4 bases; unmatched junction bases: 5. This CDR3 region has 15 residues. The CDR3 DNA is TGTGCCAGCAGCCTTTCCGGGACAGGTAATGAAAAACTGTTTTTT. It is translated as CASSLSGTGNEKLFF.

The rearrangement uses TRBV5-1 and TRBJ1-6; D perhaps matches TRBD1 (6 bases). The CDR3 is 16 amino acids. Germline CDR1 is SGHRS and CDR2 is YFSETQ. The V end was cut by 0 bases, the J end by 10 bases, with 17 bases between. Here the CDR3 DNA reads TGCGCCAGCAGCTTGGATTCAGCGGGGGCCAACTCACCCCTCCACTTT. It specifies CASSLDSAGANSPLHF.

The chain has TRBV5-1 and TRBJ2-5, with D perhaps TRBD2 (5 bases). CDR1 and CDR2 from the germline V gene are SGHRS and YFSETQ. This CDR3 region has 17 residues. V shed 1 base and J shed 4 bases, with 20 bases lying between them. CDR3 bases: TGCGCCAGCAGCTTGCCCTCGCGGGTCGGATCGGGAGAGACCCAGTACTTC. Translated, it gives CASSLPSRVGSGETQYF.

The chain joins TRBV29-1 to TRBJ1-1, with D perhaps TRBD1 (6 bases). V lost 4 bases and J 12 bases, leaving 15 bases between the germline ends. The CDR3 runs to 11 residues. Per germline, CDR1 SQVTM and CDR2 ANQGSEA. The CDR3, as DNA: TGCAGCGTTGTCAGGGGTGCAGAGACTTTCTTT. Residues: CSVVRGAETFF.

Only a few counts were recorded for this clone. V and J are TRBV12-5 and TRBJ1-5, with a tentative D call TRBD1 (5 bases). Germline CDR1 is LGHNT and CDR2 is FRNRAP. The CDR3 covers 15 residues. Trimming removed 1 base from V and 2 bases from J, with 9 bases in between. The CDR3 loop reads CASGLEGLGNQPQHF. CDR3 coding DNA: TGTGCTAGTGGTTTGGAGGGGCTGGGCAATCAGCCCCAGCATTTT. The entire variable domain, with the rest obtained from reference TRBV12-5 and TRBJ1-5, is as follows: DARVTQTPRHKVTEMGQEVTMRCQPILGHNTVFWYRQTMMQGLELLAYFRNRAPLDDSGMPKDRFSAEMPDATLATLKIQPSEPRDSAVYFCASGLEGLGNQPQHFGDGTRLSIL.

This clone was found once. The chain is built from TRBV9 and TRBJ2-1; 9 bases map to TRBD2. The J segment lost 10 bases and the V segment lost 3 bases, leaving 11 bases of the junction unmatched. This CDR3 has 15 residues. The germline gives CDR1 SGDLS, CDR2 YYNGEE. This CDR3 is CASSAAGTSSSEQFF. CDR3 sequence (DNA): TGTGCCAGCAGCGCCGCCGGGACTAGCTCCTCGGAGCAGTTCTTC.

The chain couples TRBV27 to TRBJ2-7; TRBD2 might be the D (5 bases). The CDR3 has 13 residues. From germline, CDR1 is MNHEY and CDR2 SMNVEV (reference sequence). V was trimmed by 1 base and J by 4 bases, leaving 8 bases between them. CDR3 nucleotides: TGTGCCAGCAGTTTATTTACGGGGTACGAGCAGTACTTC. It encodes CASSLFTGYEQYF.

The chain is built from TRBV5-1 and TRBJ2-7, with D possibly TRBD2 on 5 matching bases. This CDR3 has 16 amino acids. The V gene's germline CDR1 is SGHRS and CDR2 YFSETQ. Trimming removed 0 bases from V and 0 bases from J, with 13 bases in between. The CDR3 nucleotides are TGCGCCAGCAGCTTGGCCGTTTCGGGGAGCTCCTACGAGCAGTACTTC. This sequence encodes CASSLAVSGSSYEQYF.

The chain employs TRBV4-1 and TRBJ1-1; no reliable D call. The CDR3 sequence is 15 residues long. V lost 3 bases, J lost 1 base, and 12 bases lay in between. Germline assignment: CDR1 MGHRA and CDR2 YSYEKL. CDR3 region: CASSQLRRGNTEAFF. DNA of the CDR3: TGCGCCAGCAGCCAGCTCCGGCGGGGGAACACTGAAGCTTTCTTT.

V is TRBV7-2 and J is TRBJ1-3, with D tentatively TRBD1 (6 bases). This CDR3 spans 17 amino acids. Germline assignment: CDR1 SGHTA and CDR2 FQGNSA. Trimming took 3 bases from V and 2 from J, leaving 17 bases between them. In DNA, the CDR3 is TGTGCCAGCAGCTTCAACCCTGGGGGGGGGCCTGGAAACACCATATATTTT. Amino acids: CASSFNPGGGPGNTIYF. The full variable domain, its missing parts supplied by reference TRBV7-2 and TRBJ1-3, is GAGVSQSPSNKVTEKGKDVELRCDPISGHTALYWYRQSLGQGLEFLIYFQGNSAPDKSGLPSDRFSAERTGGSVSTLTIQRTQQEDSAVYLCASSFNPGGGPGNTIYFGEGSWLTVV.

This clone was detected once. The chain couples TRBV4-1 to TRBJ2-1; a possible D gene is TRBD2 (6 bases). Per the germline V gene, CDR1 is MGHRA and CDR2 is YSYEKL. This CDR3 spans 15 amino acids. The V end was cut by 1 base, the J end by 5 bases, with 12 bases between. The CDR3 reads CASSQVSRTNNEQFF. The CDR3 bases are TGCGCCAGCAGCCAAGTAAGCAGGACTAACAATGAGCAGTTCTTC.

V and J are TRBV7-8 and TRBJ1-2, with TRBD1 matching 9 bases. Germline values: CDR1 SGHVS, CDR2 FQNEAQ. J lost 4 bases, V lost 5 bases, and 5 bases had no gene match. The CDR3 loop spans 14 amino acids. The CDR3 coding sequence is TGTGCCAGCAGCGTTGGGACAGGGTCCTATGGCTACACCTTC. Its protein product is CASSVGTGSYGYTF.